One sample yielded the 25 T cell receptor beta chains listed below, sequenced in a study of OX40 agonist ivuxolimab in advanced cancers. The protocol was immunoSEQ multiplex PCR, while the TCRdb copy is restricted to in-frame clones and leaves out a portion. Altogether under 40,000 clones are present, 87% being singletons, with the ten largest covering about 20%. The sample in question was CD4+ or CD8+ T cells sorted from blood, obtained in a trial of the OX40 agonist ivuxolimab. These receptors originate from an adult with an advanced solid tumor such as melanoma, head and neck, liver or kidney cancer.

The chain recombines TRBV4-2 with TRBJ2-5, with 7 bases lining up with TRBD1. Trimming took 0 bases from V and 5 from J; bases not matched to a gene: 15. Germline assignment: CDR1 LGHNA and CDR2 YNFKEQ. The CDR3 runs 18 residues. CDR3 DNA: TGTGCCAGCAGCCAAGACGTGGGGACAGTCCTCGAGGGGGAGACCCAGTACTTC. Translation: CASSQDVGTVLEGETQYF.

This chain links TRBV27 with TRBJ1-2; D call uncertain. Germline V gene lookup returns CDR1 MNHEY and CDR2 SMNVEV (reference sequence). The V and J ends lost 6 bases and 1 base respectively, with 9 bases between them. The CDR3 has 13 amino acids. CDR3 in amino acids: CASRPGVNYGYTF. As DNA, the CDR3 is TGTGCCAGCAGGCCCGGGGTTAACTATGGCTACACCTTC.

The V call is TRBV2, the J call TRBJ2-1, with D maybe TRBD1 (7 bases). The V end was cut by 5 bases, the J end by 7 bases, with 18 bases between. The CDR3 runs 15 residues. The V gene's germline CDR1 is SNHLY and CDR2 FYNNEI. The DNA of the CDR3 is TGTGCCAGCAGTCCCCTAGTGGCAGGGGGGAATGAGCAGTTCTTC. Protein product: CASSPLVAGGNEQFF.

The rearrangement links TRBV27 to TRBJ1-5, with D unclear. V lost 0 bases and J lost 0, with 6 bases in between. Germline CDR1 and CDR2: MNHEY and SMNVEV (reference sequence). The CDR3 is 15 residues long. The CDR3 loop reads CASSLSQYSNQPQHF. In nucleotides, the CDR3 is TGTGCCAGCAGTTTATCCCAGTATAGCAATCAGCCCCAGCATTTT.

The chain is built from TRBV7-9 and TRBJ1-6; D is ambiguous. V lost 0 bases, J lost 10 bases, and 7 bases lay in between. The germline CDR1 and CDR2 sequences are SEHNR and FQNEAQ (reference sequence). The CDR3 is 13 amino acids. The CDR3 bases are TGTGCCAGCAGCTTAGCATTCGACTCACCCCTCCACTTT. This codes for CASSLAFDSPLHF.

The chain couples TRBV30 to TRBJ1-3, with a tentative D call TRBD1 (5 bases). This CDR3 is 10 amino acids long. V was clipped by 5 bases and J by 7 bases, with 6 bases between them. Germline V gives CDR1 GTSNPN, CDR2 SVGIG (reference sequence). This CDR3 is CAWGGNTIYF. CDR3 coding DNA: TGTGCCTGGGGGGGGAACACCATATATTTT.

The chain uses TRBV6-5 and TRBJ1-2; D is uncertain. CDR1 is MNHEY and CDR2 is SVGAGI in the germline V gene. V was clipped by 0 bases and J by 5 bases, with 13 bases between them. The CDR3 length is 15 residues. The CDR3 region has the DNA TGTGCCAGCAGTTACTCTAGGGTAGGGTGGTATGGCTACACCTTC. The encoded protein is CASSYSRVGWYGYTF.

The V gene is TRBV6-5, the J gene TRBJ1-2; TRBD1 agrees at 7 bases. Germline CDR1 reads MNHEY; CDR2 reads SVGAGI. Germline trimming cut 0 bases from V and 6 bases from J; bases unmatched to any gene: 7. CDR3 size: 15 residues. The CDR3 spells CASSYSVQGLDGYTF. CDR3 DNA sequence: TGTGCCAGCAGTTACTCGGTACAGGGGCTAGATGGCTACACCTTC.

The chain links TRBV6-1 to TRBJ2-7; D could derive from TRBD1 or TRBD2 (5 bases each). This CDR3 region has 15 residues. The V and J ends lost 3 bases and 1 base respectively, with 13 bases between them. Germline V gene sequence: CDR1 MNHNS, CDR2 SASEGT. CDR3 sequence reads: CASSETRGLSYEQYF. The CDR3 DNA follows: TGTGCCAGCAGTGAGACCCGGGGCCTATCCTACGAGCAGTACTTC.

V is TRBV6-1 and J is TRBJ1-1, with 7 bases identical to TRBD1. J was trimmed by 5 bases and V by 5 bases; bases with no gene match: 5. The CDR3 extends over 13 amino acids. From germline, CDR1 is MNHNS and CDR2 SASEGT. CDR3 residues: CASSRGPGTEAFF. The DNA for the CDR3 is TGTGCCAGCAGTAGGGGGCCGGGGACTGAAGCTTTCTTT.

The rearrangement joins TRBV11-2 to TRBJ2-5, with D uncertain. Deletions cut 4 bases from V and 1 base from J, with 10 bases between. Germline-derived CDR1 and CDR2 are SGHAT and FQNNGV. The CDR3 totals 14 residues. CDR3 sequence (DNA): TGTGCCAGCAGCTCATACCGGGTCCAAGAGACCCAGTACTTC. It translates to CASSSYRVQETQYF.

The rearrangement links TRBV4-1 to TRBJ2-7; D call uncertain. Germline values: CDR1 MGHRA, CDR2 YSYEKL. The CDR3 covers 15 residues. The V gene lost 0 bases and the J gene lost 1 base, with 10 bases spanning the gap. The CDR3 DNA reads as TGCGCCAGCAGCCAAGATGTGGCCGGATCCTACGAGCAGTACTTC. Its translation: CASSQDVAGSYEQYF.

The J gene is TRBJ2-7, the V gene TRBV7-2, with TRBD2 as a possible D gene (5 bases). Germline V CDR1 and CDR2: SGHTA, FQGNSA. The CDR3 is made up of 14 amino acids. Trimming removed 3 bases from V and 5 bases from J, with 14 bases in between. The CDR3 spells CASSLREVHHEQYF. The DNA for the CDR3 is TGTGCCAGCAGCTTGAGGGAAGTCCACCACGAGCAGTACTTC.

There are a few counts of this clone. The sample has other DNA sequences that encode this CDR3 too. The chain carries TRBV7-3 and TRBJ1-1; tentatively, D is TRBD1 (5 bases). The CDR3 has 13 amino acids. V lost 5 bases and J lost 7, with 14 bases in between. Germline lookup yields CDR1 SGHTA and CDR2 FQGTGA. CDR3 sequence reads: CASSPGGSYEAFF. CDR3 bases: TGTGCCAGCAGCCCCGGGGGAAGTTATGAAGCTTTCTTT.

The genes are TRBV13 and TRBJ1-4; the D gene is possibly TRBD1 (5 bases). V dropped 5 bases and J dropped 5 bases, with 21 bases sitting between them. Germline lookup yields CDR1 PRHDT and CDR2 FYEKMQ (reference sequence). This CDR3 has 17 residues. The CDR3 is CASSRLGEVGVNEKLFF. CDR3 nucleotide sequence: TGTGCCAGCAGCCGCCTGGGGGAGGTCGGAGTAAATGAAAAACTGTTTTTT.

V gene TRBV9 combines with J gene TRBJ1-6; D uncertain. Trimming took 4 bases from V and 10 from J, leaving 12 bases between them. Looked up from germline, CDR1 is SGDLS and CDR2 is YYNGEE. This CDR3 has 13 residues. CDR3 DNA sequence: TGTGCCAGCAGCCACGGAGGAAACTCACCCCTCCACTTT. Its translation: CASSHGGNSPLHF.

The rearrangement joins TRBV29-1 to TRBJ2-7, with 10 bases fitting TRBD2. V shed 6 bases and J 4 bases; nucleotides not matched to a gene: 6. The CDR3 is made up of 13 amino acids. Germline-derived CDR1 and CDR2 are SQVTM and ANQGSEA. The CDR3 region is CSVAAGGLYEQYF. CDR3 nucleotide sequence: TGCAGCGTAGCAGCGGGGGGGCTTTACGAGCAGTACTTC.

V is TRBV7-6 and J is TRBJ2-7, with D perhaps TRBD1 or TRBD2 (5 bases each). Germline V gives CDR1 SGHVS, CDR2 FNYEAQ. V dropped 0 bases and J dropped 6 bases, with 9 bases sitting between them. The CDR3 length is 13 residues. DNA of the CDR3: TGTGCCAGCAGCTTAGCGCCGGGGCGCGAGCAGTACTTC. Protein product: CASSLAPGREQYF.

The chain recombines TRBV18 with TRBJ2-5, with D perhaps given as TRBD1 or TRBD2 (5 bases each). V lost 3 bases and J lost 5, with 10 bases in between. The CDR3 is 13 residues long. Germline V lookup: CDR1 KGHSH, CDR2 LQKENI. CDR3 in amino acids: CASSPGWGETQYF. CDR3 DNA: TGTGCCAGCTCACCCGGATGGGGGGAGACCCAGTACTTC.

This clone was seen just once. This chain links TRBV6-5 with TRBJ1-4, with a tentative D call TRBD1 (5 bases). V shed 5 bases and J shed 5 bases, with 15 bases lying between them. The CDR3 loop spans 15 amino acids. The germline V gene encodes CDR1 MNHEY and CDR2 SVGAGI. CDR3 bases: TGTGCCAGCAGTCCCCTCCGAGAGGGGAATGAAAAACTGTTTTTT. This codes for CASSPLREGNEKLFF.

The chain couples TRBV5-4 to TRBJ1-2; TRBD1 is a possible D gene (6 bases). V gave up 5 bases and J gave up 2 bases, with 16 bases separating them. The CDR3 is 15 residues long. Germline V gene sequence: CDR1 SGHNT, CDR2 YYREEE (reference sequence). The CDR3 loop reads CASRAGTHKNYGYTF. The DNA of the CDR3 is TGTGCCAGCAGAGCCGGGACACACAAAAACTATGGCTACACCTTC.

This sequence joins TRBV4-3 and TRBJ2-3; no clear D gene. The CDR3 is 14 residues long. The ends were cut back, 4 bases at V and 4 bases at J, with 12 bases in the middle. Germline loops: CDR1 LGHNA, CDR2 YSLEER. The CDR3 bases are TGCGCCAGCAGCCCCTGGGGAACTTCAGATACGCAGTATTTT. Its protein product is CASSPWGTSDTQYF.

V is TRBV4-3 and J is TRBJ2-5; D is undetermined. The tail of the sequence fits TRBJ2-7 better, so the J call may be wrong. CDR3 length equals 14 residues. In germline, CDR1 is LGHNA, CDR2 YSLEER. CDR3 nucleotide sequence: TGCGCCAGCAGCCAAGGAGTCGGAGCCTACGAGCAGTACTTC. Protein sequence: CASSQGVGAYEQYF.

The chain uses TRBV25-1 and TRBJ1-2; no clear D. CDR3 size: 12 residues. Trimming left V 4 bases short and J 4 bases short, with 7 bases between. Germline values: CDR1 MGHDK, CDR2 SYGVNS. The CDR3 here is CASSGNSYGYTF. The DNA of the CDR3 is TGTGCCAGCAGTGGGAACAGCTATGGCTACACCTTC.

The genes are TRBV19 and TRBJ2-3, with TRBD2 matching 8 bases. V lost 1 base to trimming and J lost 5 bases; unmatched junction nucleotides: 5. The CDR3 sequence is 15 residues long. CDR1 and CDR2 from the germline V gene are LNHDA and SQIVND (reference sequence). The CDR3 nucleotides read TGTGCCAGTAGTATAGTCGCGAGCGGGGGAGATACGCAGTATTTT. This gives the protein CASSIVASGGDTQYF.